A selection of T cell receptor beta chains follows, all from one sample in a study of response to subunit inactivated influenza vaccine. Each CDR3 protein gets one entry after TCRdb re-called the RT-PCR reads with MiXCR. Here the sample spans roughly 780,000 distinct CDR3 sequences, less than 20% being singletons. The sample consisted of PBMCs from blood, taken roughly 5 days after vaccination. The receptor set was obtained from a man in his fifties who received an inactivated influenza vaccine. The CDR3 runs from the conserved cysteine through the conserved F or W. Each record gives: J gene, V gene, D gene, clone size, CDR3 DNA, CDR3 protein. The D gene is left open where the match is weak. Size tells how often a clone was seen (once, few, many) or the class of an expanded clone, and some rows leave it out.

TRBJ2-5 | TRBV5-1 | . | few | TGCGCCAGCAGCCCCGGGCCGGGAAACCAAGAGACCCAGTACTTC | CASSPGPGNQETQYF
TRBJ2-7 | TRBV9 | . | . | TGTGCCAGCAGCGTAGTGTCTGGAGGCGAGCAGTACTTC | CASSVVSGGEQYF
TRBJ2-1 | TRBV6-2/TRBV6-3 | TRBD2 | many | TGTGCCAGCACCACCGGGACTAGCGGACAAGAGCAGTTCTTC | CASTTGTSGQEQFF
TRBJ2-1 | TRBV5-1 | TRBD2 | few | TGCGCCAGCAGCTCCTGGGGCGGGAGCATGGACAATGAGCAGTTCTTC | CASSSWGGSMDNEQFF
TRBJ1-5 | TRBV29-1 | . | . | TGCAGCGTTGCCAGGGACAATCAGCCCCAGCATTTT | CSVARDNQPQHF
TRBJ1-4 | TRBV4-2 | TRBD1 | few | TGTGCCAGCAGCCCCGGAGGGGGCGAGGAAAAACTGTTTTTT | CASSPGGGEEKLFF
TRBJ2-1 | TRBV6-8 | . | few | TGTGCCAGCAGCAAAGTAAAATCCTACAATGAGCAGTTCTTC | CASSKVKSYNEQFF
TRBJ1-2 | TRBV19 | . | few | TGTGCCAGTAGTTCCCTCTACAACTATGGCTACACCTTC | CASSSLYNYGYTF
TRBJ1-2 | TRBV9 | . | . | TGTGCCAGCAGCGGGAACAGCGCAGAGGGCGGCTACACCTTC | CASSGNSAEGGYTF
TRBJ1-1 | TRBV3-1 | . | few | TGTGCCAGCAGCCAGAGACAGGACTCCCCGGCTTTCTTT | CASSQRQDSPAFF
TRBJ2-1 | TRBV12-3/TRBV12-4 | . | . | TGTGCCAGCATTCTGAACTTTCTGGCCTACAATGAGCAGTTCTTC | CASILNFLAYNEQFF
TRBJ2-1 | TRBV28 | TRBD1 | . | TGTGCCAGCACAAGGACAGGGGGCTTTAATGAGCAGTTCTTC | CASTRTGGFNEQFF
TRBJ2-7 | TRBV5-1 | TRBD2 | . | TGCGCCAGCAGCCCGGGATCAGCGGGGGACTGGAGCTCCTACGAGCAGTACTTC | CASSPGSAGDWSSYEQYF
TRBJ2-1 | TRBV5-1 | TRBD2 | . | TGCGCCAGCAGCTTTCGGGAGGGCGGTGAGCAGTTCTTC | CASSFREGGEQFF
TRBJ2-1 | TRBV7-2 | TRBD1 | . | TGTGCCAGCAGCAACCGGGACAGGCGCTACAATGAGCAGTTCTTC | CASSNRDRRYNEQFF
TRBJ1-2 | TRBV12-3/TRBV12-4 | TRBD1 | . | TGTGCCATCAGTTTGCCGACGACAGGGTACGACCATGGCTACACCTTC | CAISLPTTGYDHGYTF
TRBJ2-3 | TRBV7-8 | TRBD2 | once | TGTGCCAGCAGCATGGGACTAGCGGTCACAGATACGCAGTATTTT | CASSMGLAVTDTQYF
TRBJ2-2 | TRBV7-9 | TRBD2 | . | TGTGCCACCAACCCCTGGGGACTAGCGACCGGGGAGCTGTTTTTT | CATNPWGLATGELFF
TRBJ2-3 | TRBV7-6 | TRBD2 | once | TGTGCCAGCAGCCCCTTAGCGGGAGAGTCATATGGAGATACGCAGTATTTT | CASSPLAGESYGDTQYF
TRBJ2-2 | TRBV20-1 | TRBD2 | . | TGCAGTGCTAGACGCCGGGGACTAGCGGGAGGTGATGGGGAGCTGTTTTTT | CSARRRGLAGGDGELFF
TRBJ2-4 | TRBV12-3/TRBV12-4 | . | many | TGTGCCAGCAGTTTATGGGAGGAGGCCAAAAACATTCAGTACTTC | CASSLWEEAKNIQYF
TRBJ2-2 | TRBV29-1 | . | . | TGCAGCGCCTCCTCAGGGATGGGGAGCGCCGGGGAGCTGTTTTTT | CSASSGMGSAGELFF
TRBJ1-4 | TRBV6-5 | TRBD1 | . | TGTGCCAGGGCAGGGGGCCTCGAAAAACTGTTTTTT | CARAGGLEKLFF
TRBJ1-4 | TRBV4-3 | TRBD1 | few | TGCGCCAGCAGCCAAGATTGGGCAGGGGGGAAAAAACTGTTTTTT | CASSQDWAGGKKLFF
TRBJ1-2 | TRBV24-1 | . | few | TGTGCCACTCGCGGTGTGGGGGATAATGGCTACACCTTC | CATRGVGDNGYTF
TRBJ2-1 | TRBV14 | TRBD2 | many | TGTGCCAGCAGCCAAAAGATGGGGACTAGCCTCAATGAGCAGTTCTTC | CASSQKMGTSLNEQFF
TRBJ2-3 | TRBV9 | . | . | TGTGCCAGCAGCGTAGCGGACGGCTGGCCAGATACGCAGTATTTT | CASSVADGWPDTQYF
TRBJ1-5 | TRBV19 | . | few | TGTGCCAGTAGTATAGGAGACATTCAGCCCCAGCATTTT | CASSIGDIQPQHF
TRBJ2-5 | TRBV24-1 | . | . | TGTGCCACCAGTGATCCGGGACATGGTGAGACCCAGTACTTC | CATSDPGHGETQYF
TRBJ2-1 | TRBV6-1 | TRBD2 | . | TGTGCCAGCAGAGGACTAGCGGGAGGGTTGGAGTTCTTC | CASRGLAGGLEFF
TRBJ2-3 | TRBV4-3 | . | . | TGCGCCAGCAGCCAAGGCCCACGGGGGCCGGGGGATACGCAGTATTTT | CASSQGPRGPGDTQYF
TRBJ2-7 | TRBV20-1 | . | many | TGCAGTCCGGGGCAGGGGATTGACTTC | CSPGQGIDF
TRBJ2-5 | TRBV12-3/TRBV12-4 | TRBD1 | few | TGTGCCAGCAAACACAGGGGCCAACTTCAAGAGACCCAGTACTTC | CASKHRGQLQETQYF
TRBJ1-3 | TRBV10-3 | TRBD1 | . | TGTGCCATCTCGGGACAGGCAAACTCTGGAAACACCATATATTTT | CAISGQANSGNTIYF
TRBJ1-2 | TRBV25-1 | TRBD1 | . | TGTGCCAGCAGTGGGATGGACAGGGCTGGCTACACCTTC | CASSGMDRAGYTF
TRBJ2-7 | TRBV29-1 | TRBD1 | many | TGCAGCGTTGGGGACAGGGGTCGGGCCTACGAGCAGTACTTC | CSVGDRGRAYEQYF
TRBJ1-3 | TRBV5-8 | . | . | TGTGCCAGCAGTTATACAGGGACTGTGACATGGGGAAACACCATATATTTT | CASSYTGTVTWGNTIYF
TRBJ2-1 | TRBV28 | . | few | TGTGCCAGCAGTTCAGCCGACAGGTACAATGAGCAGTTCTTC | CASSSADRYNEQFF
TRBJ2-3 | TRBV2 | . | . | TGTGCCAGCAGTGAAGCGGCTAGTCCTTCTGATACGCAGTATTTT | CASSEAASPSDTQYF
TRBJ2-5 | TRBV29-1 | . | . | TGCAGCGTGACAGGGAGGGAGACCCAGTACTTC | CSVTGRETQYF
TRBJ2-7 | TRBV20-1 | TRBD2 | few | TGCAGTGCTAATAGCGGGATATACCCCCTCGAGCAGTACTTC | CSANSGIYPLEQYF